Listed here are 31 T cell receptor beta chains from one sample, sequenced in a study of CD8 T cells in Susac syndrome. Reverse transcription used about 0.45 to 1 ug RNA and random hexamers. TCRdb ran MiXCR on the immunoSEQ multiplex PCR reads and lists one entry per CDR3 protein. Counted here are approximately 160,000 distinct CDR3 sequences, over 85% occurring once; the ten biggest clones make up approximately 0.09%. The sample consisted of CD4+ T cells from PBMCs. These receptors were taken from a human donor with multiple sclerosis.

This clonotype was seen a handful of times. J is TRBJ2-7 and V is TRBV18, with 7 bases aligning to TRBD1. CDR3 length: 13 amino acids. Trimming took 6 bases from V and 4 from J; bases not matched to a gene: 6. Germline CDR1 is KGHSH and CDR2 is LQKENI. The CDR3 nucleotides read TGTGCCAGCTCGCCCGGGACAGATTACGAGCAGTACTTC. Translated: CASSPGTDYEQYF.

The gene calls are TRBV7-2 and TRBJ2-5; 11 nucleotides align to TRBD2. The CDR3 has 14 amino acids. The junction had 1 base not matched to a gene; V was cut back by 3 bases and J by 4 bases. In germline, CDR1 is SGHTA, CDR2 FQGNSA. CDR3 nucleotides: TGTGCCAGCAGCTTTGGACTAGCGGGAGAGACCCAGTACTTC. Encoded protein: CASSFGLAGETQYF. The full variable domain, rest sourced from reference TRBV7-2 and TRBJ2-5, is GAGVSQSPSNKVTEKGKDVELRCDPISGHTALYWYRQSLGQGLEFLIYFQGNSAPDKSGLPSDRFSAERTGGSVSTLTIQRTQQEDSAVYLCASSFGLAGETQYFGPGTRLLVL.

The chain joins TRBV5-1 to TRBJ2-3; D is uncertain. The germline gives CDR1 SGHRS, CDR2 YFSETQ. Between the trimmed V and J ends, which lost 2 bases and 4 bases, there was a span of 5 bases. The CDR3 loop spans 12 amino acids. The CDR3 protein is CASSFDPDTQYF. CDR3 sequence (DNA): TGCGCCAGCAGCTTCGATCCAGATACGCAGTATTTT.

The chain is built from TRBV6-6 and TRBJ1-1; 7 bases align to TRBD1. Germline V gene sequence: CDR1 MNHNY, CDR2 SVGAGI (reference sequence). This CDR3 spans 14 amino acids. The trim removed 4 bases at V and 1 base at J, leaving 3 bases unmatched. The CDR3 nucleotides read TGTGCCAGCAGTTTGGACAGGACGAACACTGAAGCTTTCTTT. Its protein product is CASSLDRTNTEAFF.

The chain links TRBV6-5 to TRBJ1-6; a weak D match, TRBD1 (6 bases). V was clipped by 6 bases and J by 8 bases, with 14 bases between them. Per the germline V gene, CDR1 is MNHEY and CDR2 is SVGAGI. The CDR3 totals 14 residues. The CDR3: CASSPRGGYSPLHF. The CDR3 DNA reads TGTGCCAGCAGCCCCAGGGGCGGATATTCACCCCTCCACTTT.

The rearrangement uses TRBV30 and TRBJ1-2; D is unclear. The CDR3 runs 16 residues. Germline V gene sequence: CDR1 GTSNPN, CDR2 SVGIG (reference sequence). The V and J ends lost 0 bases and 4 bases respectively, with 18 bases between them. Here the CDR3 reads CAWSVGPSAASYGYTF. CDR3 DNA sequence: TGTGCCTGGAGTGTAGGTCCTTCCGCGGCGTCCTATGGCTACACCTTC.

The rearrangement links TRBV20-1 to TRBJ2-1; perhaps TRBD2 as D (5 bases). The CDR3 spans 15 residues. Trimming took 1 base from V and 0 from J, leaving 10 bases between them. From germline, CDR1 is DFQATT and CDR2 SNEGSKA (reference sequence). The CDR3 region is CSARVFGNSYNEQFF. CDR3 nucleotide sequence: TGCAGTGCTAGAGTTTTCGGGAACTCCTACAATGAGCAGTTCTTC.

This clonotype was counted once. This chain uses TRBV24-1 with TRBJ2-3; D may match TRBD1 or TRBD2 (5 bases each). Trimming stripped 4 bases from V and 6 bases from J, with 19 bases between. Per the germline V gene, CDR1 is KGHDR and CDR2 is SFDVKD. The CDR3 sequence is 16 residues long. The CDR3 loop reads CATSDPGTSGTDTQYF. For the CDR3, the DNA is TGTGCCACCAGTGACCCGGGGACCTCCGGGACGGATACGCAGTATTTT.

The rearrangement uses TRBV12-3 or TRBV12-4 and TRBJ2-5, with unresolved D. V was shortened by 2 bases and J by 2 bases, with 6 bases between the two germline ends. This CDR3 region has 13 residues. CDR3 region: CASSLQWQETQYF. The CDR3 nucleotides are TGTGCCAGCAGTTTACAGTGGCAAGAGACCCAGTACTTC.

V usage is TRBV15 and J usage is TRBJ2-1; D is undetermined. Germline CDR1 LNHNV, CDR2 YYDKDF (reference sequence). CDR3 size: 16 residues. V was clipped by 0 bases and J by 0 bases, with 9 bases between them. CDR3 protein: CATSRDAPRSYNEQFF. CDR3 coding DNA: TGTGCCACCAGCAGAGATGCGCCCCGCTCCTACAATGAGCAGTTCTTC.

The V gene is TRBV27, the J gene TRBJ1-2; 9 bases line up with TRBD1. The CDR3 covers 16 residues. Germline loops: CDR1 MNHEY, CDR2 SMNVEV (reference sequence). V lost 2 bases and J lost 7; bases outside the gene matches: 11. CDR3: CASSLRGDRESRGYTF. The CDR3 region has the DNA TGTGCCAGCAGTTTACGGGGGGACAGGGAAAGCCGTGGCTACACCTTC.

V is TRBV6-5 and J is TRBJ1-2; weak D call: TRBD1 (6 bases). Trimming pared 4 bases from V and 0 bases from J, leaving 9 bases between. This CDR3 region has 14 residues. Germline CDR1 MNHEY, CDR2 SVGAGI. The CDR3, as DNA: TGTGCCAGCAGTTCACGGACAGCTAACTATGGCTACACCTTC. Residues: CASSSRTANYGYTF.

In nucleotides, the CDR3 is TGTGCCAGCAATCCGGAAGAGACCCAGTACTTC. Translating it yields CASNPEETQYF. The genes are TRBV2 and TRBJ2-5, with D unresolved. The V end was cut by 7 bases, the J end by 3 bases, with 6 bases between. Germline assignment: CDR1 SNHLY and CDR2 FYNNEI. CDR3 length: 11 residues.

The chain carries TRBV24-1 and TRBJ2-5, with a weak D call TRBD2 (5 bases). The germline V and J ends were trimmed by 4 bases and 4 bases, with 9 bases remaining between them. This CDR3 comprises 13 residues. The germline V gene encodes CDR1 KGHDR and CDR2 SFDVKD. The CDR3 nucleotides are TGTGCCACCAGTGAGGCCGGGGTAGAGACCCAGTACTTC. As protein: CATSEAGVETQYF.

The rearrangement links TRBV19 to TRBJ1-1, with 7 bases fitting TRBD1. CDR1 and CDR2 (germline): LNHDA, SQIVND (reference sequence). J gave up 0 bases and V 2 bases, and 9 bases lay outside the gene matches. This CDR3 is built from 17 residues. CDR3 in amino acids: CASSIKGAGSMNTEAFF. CDR3 nucleotide sequence: TGTGCCAGTAGTATAAAGGGGGCGGGGAGTATGAACACTGAAGCTTTCTTT.

V gene TRBV7-6 combines with J gene TRBJ2-7; no reliable D call. The germline V gene has CDR1 SGHVS and CDR2 FNYEAQ. The CDR3 extends over 11 amino acids. The V and J ends lost 5 bases and 3 bases respectively, with 5 bases between them. The CDR3 loop reads CASSPGYEQYF. The CDR3 region has the DNA TGTGCCAGCAGCCCCGGCTACGAGCAGTACTTC.

This sequence joins TRBV2 and TRBJ2-5, with D hard to call. V was shortened by 2 bases and J by 4 bases, with 5 bases between the two germline ends. The CDR3 loop spans 12 amino acids. Germline V gene lookup returns CDR1 SNHLY and CDR2 FYNNEI. The CDR3 DNA is TGTGCCAGCAGTGAACTTTCAGAGACCCAGTACTTC. Translation gives CASSELSETQYF.

V is TRBV7-9 and J is TRBJ1-2; no clear D gene. Germline CDR1 SEHNR, CDR2 FQNEAQ (reference sequence). The CDR3 totals 14 residues. V was clipped by 3 bases and J by 5 bases, with 13 bases between them. DNA for the CDR3: TGTGCCAGCAGCTTGACAAGCCGAGTGTATGGCTACACCTTC. It translates to CASSLTSRVYGYTF.

The V and J genes are TRBV5-4 and TRBJ2-5, with unresolved D. Trimming cost V 0 bases and J 3 bases, with 9 bases left between them. Germline lookup yields CDR1 SGHNT and CDR2 YYREEE (reference sequence). The CDR3 extends over 14 amino acids. DNA of the CDR3: TGTGCCAGCAGCTTGGGCGGCAGAAAAGAGACCCAGTACTTC. It is translated as CASSLGGRKETQYF.

This chain links TRBV18 with TRBJ2-1; perhaps TRBD2 as D (6 bases). The CDR3 is 12 residues long. Germline V gene sequence: CDR1 KGHSH, CDR2 LQKENI. Deletions cut 11 bases from V and 0 bases from J, with 8 bases between. DNA of the CDR3: TGTGCCGCCGGGGGCTCCTACAATGAGCAGTTCTTC. This encodes CAAGGSYNEQFF. The complete variable domain, with remaining parts taken from reference TRBV18 and TRBJ2-1, reads NAGVMQNPRHLVRRRGQEARLRCSPMKGHSHVYWYRQLPEEGLKFMVYLQKENIIDESGMPKERFSAEFPKEGPSILRIQQVVRGDSAAYFCAAGGSYNEQFFGPGTRLTVL.

In the case of this clonotype: The junction departs from germline at one end; a sequencing error may be responsible. V is TRBV5-6 and J is TRBJ2-6; TRBD1 is a possible D gene (5 bases). This CDR3 region has 16 residues. CDR1 is SGHDT and CDR2 is YYEEEE in the germline V gene. The CDR3 sequence: CASSFTLGSGANVLIF. Here the CDR3 DNA reads TGTGCCAGCAGCTTTACACTCGGCTCTGGGGCCAACGTCCTGATTTTC.

This clonotype was seen more than once but under ten times. The J gene is TRBJ2-5, the V gene TRBV7-2, with 8 positions matching TRBD2. Looked up from germline, CDR1 is SGHTA and CDR2 is FQGNSA. The CDR3 extends over 17 amino acids. The V segment lost 3 bases and the J segment 1 base; nucleotides outside the gene matches: 10. The DNA for the CDR3 is TGTGCCAGCAGCTTGGGAGGGCGGGGGGCGATCCAAGAGACCCAGTACTTC. It codes for CASSLGGRGAIQETQYF.

The chain recombines TRBV12-3 or TRBV12-4 with TRBJ2-2; TRBD2 agrees at 8 bases. Germline trimming cut 8 bases from V and 0 bases from J; bases unmatched to any gene: 2. The CDR3 length is 14 residues. The CDR3 loop is CASGRGANTGELFF. The CDR3 DNA is TGTGCCAGCGGGCGGGGGGCGAACACCGGGGAGCTGTTTTTT.

CDR3: CAWSLTEAQPQHF. As DNA, the CDR3 is TGTGCCTGGAGTTTGACGGAGGCTCAGCCCCAGCATTTT. V and J are TRBV30 and TRBJ1-5; D is undetermined. In germline, CDR1 is GTSNPN, CDR2 SVGIG (reference sequence). The length of the CDR3 is 13 residues. With 2 bases removed from V and 6 bases from J, the gap between germline ends came to 11 bases.

The V and J genes are TRBV5-1 and TRBJ2-1; weak D call: TRBD2 (6 bases). V lost 3 bases and J lost 0, with 19 bases in between. CDR1 is SGHRS and CDR2 is YFSETQ in the germline V gene. There are 18 residues in the CDR3. The CDR3 region is CASSSNPPGLSSYNEQFF. The CDR3 bases are TGCGCCAGCAGCTCGAACCCCCCGGGACTCAGCTCCTACAATGAGCAGTTCTTC.

This chain connects TRBV28 to TRBJ2-2; 9 nucleotides match TRBD1. The ends lost 6 bases at V and 7 bases at J; junction bases unmatched: 6. CDR1 and CDR2 from the germline V gene are MDHEN and SYDVKM. The CDR3 extends over 14 amino acids. For the CDR3, the DNA is TGTGCCAGCAGCACAGGGGGCCTCGACGGGGAGCTGTTTTTT. It codes for CASSTGGLDGELFF. The whole variable domain, filled in from reference TRBV28 and TRBJ2-2, reads DVKVTQSSRYLVKRTGEKVFLECVQDMDHENMFWYRQDPGLGLRLIYFSYDVKMKEKGDIPEGYSVSREKKERFSLILESASTNQTSMYLCASSTGGLDGELFFGEGSRLTVL.

Only one count was recorded for this clonotype. The chain links TRBV18 to TRBJ2-2, with D unresolved. The CDR3 length is 12 residues. Germline V gene data show CDR1 as KGHSH and CDR2 as LQKENI. Trimming removed 4 bases from V and 12 bases from J, with 12 bases in between. The CDR3 DNA follows: TGTGCCAGCTCACTAATGATCCCCAAGCTGTTTTTT. Its protein product is CASSLMIPKLFF.

This chain uses TRBV12-3 or TRBV12-4 with TRBJ1-1; possible D gene TRBD1, 5 bases. The CDR3 covers 13 residues. Deletions cut 6 bases from V and 5 bases from J, with 13 bases between. The CDR3 is CASRTSKGTEAFF. CDR3 nucleotide sequence: TGTGCCAGCAGAACAAGTAAGGGGACTGAAGCTTTCTTT.

The CDR3 DNA is TGTGCCAGCAGCGTGGACATAAGCAATCAGCCCCAGCATTTT. It translates to CASSVDISNQPQHF. The V call is TRBV9, the J call TRBJ1-5; possible D gene TRBD1, 5 bases. The V gene lost 2 bases and the J gene lost 1 base, with 7 bases spanning the gap. Germline V gives CDR1 SGDLS, CDR2 YYNGEE. The length of the CDR3 is 14 residues. Combining the CDR3 with reference TRBV9 and TRBJ1-5 gives the whole variable domain DSGVTQTPKHLITATGQRVTLRCSPRSGDLSVYWYQQSLDQGLQFLIQYYNGEERAKGNILERFSAQQFPDLHSELNLSSLELGDSALYFCASSVDISNQPQHFGDGTRLSIL.

The chain links TRBV11-2 to TRBJ1-1, with 8 bases matching TRBD1. CDR1 and CDR2 from the germline V gene are SGHAT and FQNNGV. This CDR3 region has 14 residues. With 5 bases clipped from V and 6 bases from J, the junction kept 8 bases outside the gene matches. CDR3 nucleotides: TGTGCCAGCAGCCACCGGACAGGGAAGGCTGAAGCTTTCTTT. It codes for CASSHRTGKAEAFF. Supplemented by reference TRBV11-2 and TRBJ1-1, the full variable domain reads EAGVAQSPRYKIIEKRQSVAFWCNPISGHATLYWYQQILGQGPKLLIQFQNNGVVDDSQLPKDRFSAERLKGVDSTLKIQPAKLEDSAVYLCASSHRTGKAEAFFGQGTRLTVV.

V and J are TRBV3-1 and TRBJ1-1; 7 nucleotides agree with TRBD1. The CDR3 runs to 16 residues. V shed 4 bases and J 2 bases; nucleotides not matched to a gene: 10. CDR1 is LGHDT and CDR2 is YNNKEL in the germline V gene (reference sequence). The CDR3 is CASSLYRGSGNTEAFF. CDR3 bases: TGTGCCAGCAGCCTCTACAGGGGATCGGGTAACACTGAAGCTTTCTTT.